This T cell receptor beta chain emerged from a study of T-cell memory formation after mild COVID-19. Study details: TCR clusters were largely donor specific.

This clonotype was recorded a few times. Its antigen is not known. Findings and limits, study-wide: That cross-reactive memory joined was suggested by some responding clones appearing in pre-infection memory. Those CD4+ clones that contracted were mainly in CM and EM (CD8+ ones in EMRA).

Germline CDR1 reads SQVTM; CDR2 reads ANQGSEA. The CDR3 has 13 amino acids. Trimming left V 6 bases short and J 6 bases short, with 12 bases between. TCRdb reprocessed the 5' RACE reads via MiXCR and lists one record per CDR3 protein. This sample has around 300,000 distinct CDR3 sequences, with roughly an eighth found just once. This chain connects TRBV29-1 to TRBJ1-6; D remains unclear. The sequence came from a man younger than 30 who had mild COVID-19 (a few samples of this study predate the infection). Cell type and time point are not known. The material sequenced was PBMCs or a T cell subset sorted from them (not recorded which). The CDR3 region is CSVGLRLNSPLHF. Here the CDR3 DNA reads TGCAGCGTAGGCCTCAGACTTAATTCACCCCTCCACTTT.